Listed below are T cell receptor beta chains from one sample, sequenced in a study of cytomegalovirus exposure and HLA in healthy donors. Measured with immunoSEQ multiplex PCR; TCRdb has only the in-frame clones, and not every one. Of some 110,000 clones in the sample, approximately 80% are singletons; the top ten hold 0.87%. The source material was PBMCs. The receptors here all came from a woman aged 25 to 45 in good health and CMV-seronegative. The CDR3 runs from the conserved cysteine through the conserved F or W. Each record gives: D gene, clone size, V gene, J gene, CDR3 DNA, CDR3 protein. D genes are given only for firm matches. Rows may omit the clone size; those that give it use once, few, many or a size class.

D: NA; size: NA; V: TRBV25-1; J: TRBJ2-1; DNA: TGTGCCAGCACATCTCCCTGGGGAGTTCGGCAGTTCTTC; CDR3: CASTSPWGVRQFF
D: NA; size: NA; V: TRBV30; J: TRBJ2-6; DNA: TGTGCCTGGTACGGTGATTTTGGGGCCAACGTCCTGACTTTC; CDR3: CAWYGDFGANVLTF
D: NA; size: NA; V: TRBV27; J: TRBJ2-2; DNA: TGTGCCAGCAGTTTAGGGGTTAGGGACTCCCAGGAGCTGTTTTTT; CDR3: CASSLGVRDSQELFF
D: TRBD1; size: NA; V: TRBV7-8; J: TRBJ1-2; DNA: TGTGCCAGCCCCTTGGTTAGACAGGGTGTGGGTGGCTACACCTTC; CDR3: CASPLVRQGVGGYTF
D: NA; size: few; V: TRBV18; J: TRBJ1-1; DNA: TGTGCCAGCTCGCCTAGAGTAGAAAACACTGAAGCTTTCTTT; CDR3: CASSPRVENTEAFF
D: NA; size: NA; V: TRBV30; J: TRBJ2-1; DNA: TGTGCCTGGAGTAATAGTAATGAGCAGTTCTTC; CDR3: CAWSNSNEQFF
D: NA; size: NA; V: TRBV15; J: TRBJ1-5; DNA: TGTGCCACCAGAGGGGAGGGAGCCCTCTCTAATCAGCCCCAGCATTTT; CDR3: CATRGEGALSNQPQHF
D: NA; size: NA; V: TRBV7-2; J: TRBJ1-1; DNA: TGTGCCAGCAGCTCCCGGAGTCGCACTGAAGCTTTCTTT; CDR3: CASSSRSRTEAFF
D: NA; size: NA; V: TRBV11-2; J: TRBJ1-1; DNA: TGTGCCAGCAGCTTTAATGGGGGGGGGAACACTGAAGCTTTCTTT; CDR3: CASSFNGGGNTEAFF
D: TRBD2; size: few; V: TRBV6-5; J: TRBJ2-2; DNA: TGTGCCAGCAGCCTAGGACTAGCCAACACCGGGGAGCTGTTTTTT; CDR3: CASSLGLANTGELFF
D: NA; size: NA; V: TRBV7-2; J: TRBJ2-5; DNA: TGTGCCAGCAGCTTGACAGCCCCGGAGACCCAGTACTTC; CDR3: CASSLTAPETQYF
D: TRBD1; size: NA; V: TRBV6-6; J: TRBJ1-3; DNA: TGTGCCAGTGGGGATGGACAGGGTGTAAACACCATATATTTT; CDR3: CASGDGQGVNTIYF
D: TRBD2; size: NA; V: TRBV2; J: TRBJ2-1; DNA: TGTGCCAGCAGTTGGAGGACGGGAGGCTCCGGGTTAGATGAGCAGTTCTTC; CDR3: CASSWRTGGSGLDEQFF
D: TRBD1; size: NA; V: TRBV4-1; J: TRBJ1-3; DNA: TGCGCCAGCAGCCAAGCTACAGGGGGCCAGGGGAACACCATATATTTT; CDR3: CASSQATGGQGNTIYF
D: NA; size: NA; V: TRBV11-1; J: TRBJ2-2; DNA: TGTGCCAGCAGCTACACCACCGGGGAGCTGTTTTTT; CDR3: CASSYTTGELFF
D: NA; size: NA; V: TRBV5-1; J: TRBJ2-7; DNA: TGCGCCAGCAGCGCGCGACAGATATCCTACGAGCAGTACTTC; CDR3: CASSARQISYEQYF
D: TRBD1; size: NA; V: TRBV9; J: TRBJ2-1; DNA: TGTGCCAGCAGCACCCGGACAGGAGCCTACAATGAGCAGTTCTTC; CDR3: CASSTRTGAYNEQFF
D: TRBD1; size: NA; V: TRBV6-1; J: TRBJ1-1; DNA: TGTGCCAGCAGCTCCACAGGGGGAACTGAAGCTTTCTTT; CDR3: CASSSTGGTEAFF
D: TRBD1; size: once; V: TRBV19; J: TRBJ1-4; DNA: TGTGCCAGTAGTACCGACAGGGCTGGTGGTACTCGCCTTTTTTTT; CDR3: CASSTDRAGGTRLFF
D: TRBD1; size: NA; V: TRBV2; J: TRBJ1-2; DNA: TGTGCCAGCCGAAACGACAGGGGCTATGGCTACACCTTC; CDR3: CASRNDRGYGYTF
D: NA; size: NA; V: TRBV14; J: TRBJ1-2; DNA: TGTGCCAGCAGCCAACCGGGGGATACTCACTATGGCTACACCTTC; CDR3: CASSQPGDTHYGYTF
D: NA; size: NA; V: TRBV28; J: TRBJ1-2; DNA: TGTGCCAGCGGCTTCTATACGGACTCGAGGGCGGGCTACACCTTC; CDR3: CASGFYTDSRAGYTF
D: NA; size: NA; V: TRBV6-1; J: TRBJ2-7; DNA: TGTGCCAGCACTCCCCCTACCCCCTACGAGCAGTACTTC; CDR3: CASTPPTPYEQYF
D: NA; size: NA; V: TRBV6-1; J: TRBJ1-5; DNA: TGTGCCAGCAGTCCCCAAAAGGGGGAGCCCCAGCATTTT; CDR3: CASSPQKGEPQHF
D: TRBD2; size: NA; V: TRBV18; J: TRBJ2-5; DNA: TGTGCCAGCTCATTAGCGGGAGCTGGGGAGACCCAGTACTTC; CDR3: CASSLAGAGETQYF
D: NA; size: NA; V: TRBV30; J: TRBJ1-4; DNA: TGTGCCTGGGGCCCGGGGCCGCGGGGTGAAAAACTGTTTTTT; CDR3: CAWGPGPRGEKLFF
D: NA; size: NA; V: TRBV9; J: TRBJ1-1; DNA: TGTGCCAGCAGCCCCCGGGAGGGGACTTTCTTAGGAGCTTTCTTT; CDR3: CASSPREGTFLGAFF
D: NA; size: NA; V: TRBV19; J: TRBJ2-7; DNA: TGTGCCAGTAGCCCGGGGCAGGGGAGATGGTACGAGCAGTACTTC; CDR3: CASSPGQGRWYEQYF
D: TRBD1; size: few; V: TRBV6-6; J: TRBJ1-3; DNA: TGTGCCAGCAGCCCCGTGGGACAGCGTGGAAACACCATATATTTT; CDR3: CASSPVGQRGNTIYF
D: TRBD2; size: few; V: TRBV5-6; J: TRBJ2-3; DNA: TGTGCCAGCAGCTTCGGGGGGGCAGATACGCAGTATTTT; CDR3: CASSFGGADTQYF
D: NA; size: NA; V: TRBV6-1; J: TRBJ2-1; DNA: TGTGCCAGCAGAACACTATGGGCCGCGGGCAATGAGCAGTTCTTC; CDR3: CASRTLWAAGNEQFF
D: NA; size: NA; V: TRBV6-5; J: TRBJ1-1; DNA: TGTGCCAGCAACGATGGGCCAAGGAACACTGAAGCTTTCTTT; CDR3: CASNDGPRNTEAFF
D: NA; size: NA; V: TRBV5-4; J: TRBJ1-4; DNA: TGTGCCAGCAGCTTGGCCTTTAATGAAAAACTGTTTTTT; CDR3: CASSLAFNEKLFF
D: NA; size: NA; V: TRBV10-1; J: TRBJ1-6; DNA: TGCGCCAGCAGTGAATTGGTCGGACAGTATAATTCACCCCTCCACTTT; CDR3: CASSELVGQYNSPLHF
D: NA; size: NA; V: TRBV5-5; J: TRBJ1-5; DNA: TGTGCCAGCAGCGGCGGGACGGTGGGCAATCAGCCCCAGCATTTT; CDR3: CASSGGTVGNQPQHF
D: NA; size: NA; V: TRBV12-5; J: TRBJ2-1; DNA: TGTGCTAGTGGTTTGGCTCCTCTGGGCGGTGGCAAACCTCTTCAGCGGCATGAGCAGTTCTTC; CDR3: CASGLAPLGGGKPLQRHEQFF
D: TRBD2; size: NA; V: TRBV5-1; J: TRBJ2-1; DNA: TGCGCCAGCAGCTCAAGCGGGGGGTACAATGAGCAGTTCTTC; CDR3: CASSSSGGYNEQFF
D: TRBD2; size: NA; V: TRBV4-2; J: TRBJ2-3; DNA: TGTGCCAGCAGCCAAGATCCGGGACTACCTGCAGATACGCAGTATTTT; CDR3: CASSQDPGLPADTQYF
D: TRBD1; size: NA; V: TRBV28; J: TRBJ1-2; DNA: TGTGCCAGCAGTTCGGGGACAGGCTTTCGGGGCTACACCTTC; CDR3: CASSSGTGFRGYTF
D: TRBD1; size: NA; V: TRBV19; J: TRBJ1-5; DNA: TGTGCCAGTGCCGGGACAGGGGCCCAGCCCCAGCATTTT; CDR3: CASAGTGAQPQHF
D: NA; size: NA; V: TRBV7-9; J: TRBJ1-4; DNA: TGTGCCAGCAGCTTAGAGGACTTCATCGGAAGGATGTTTTTT; CDR3: CASSLEDFIGRMFF
D: TRBD1; size: NA; V: TRBV30; J: TRBJ1-1; DNA: TGTGCCTGGAGACAGGGGGGCCGGGGTGAAGCTTTCTTT; CDR3: CAWRQGGRGEAFF
D: TRBD2; size: NA; V: TRBV9; J: TRBJ2-3; DNA: TGTGCCAGCAGCGTAGGCGGGGGACGCACAGATACGCAGTATTTT; CDR3: CASSVGGGRTDTQYF
D: NA; size: NA; V: TRBV14; J: TRBJ1-3; DNA: TGTGCCAGCAGCCAAGACCAGGGTAGCTGGCACTCTGGAAACACCATATATTTT; CDR3: CASSQDQGSWHSGNTIYF
D: TRBD1; size: NA; V: TRBV12-5; J: TRBJ1-5; DNA: TGTGCTAGTGGTTTTGACAGGGGGAAGACTGGGCCCCAGCATTTT; CDR3: CASGFDRGKTGPQHF
D: TRBD1; size: NA; V: TRBV6-5; J: TRBJ1-2; DNA: TGTGCCAGCTACCGGGACAGTGGTTTCTATGGCTACACCTTC; CDR3: CASYRDSGFYGYTF